This T cell receptor (beta chain) was recovered during a study of breast tumors, draining lymph nodes, adjacent tissues. Whole-study findings and limits: Data fit most tumor T cells coming from lymph node, expanding in tumor. Tumor repertoires ranked between lymph nodes and nontumor tissue in diversity, with V and J gene preferences. Data only fit, rather than demonstrated, lymph node origin of most tumor T cells. Luminal-like breast cancer showed significantly greater tumor-nontumor repertoire similarity than basal-like breast cancer did.

This clonotype appeared a single time. Its target is unknown. TCRdb recomputed calls from the multiplex PCR reads with MiXCR, one row per CDR3 protein. The sample consists of roughly 11,000 distinct CDR3 sequences, 50% to 60% of them appearing once. The CDR3 is 15 residues long. V trimming: 2 bases; J trimming: 2 bases; junction bases outside the gene matches: 3. Germline values: CDR1 ENHRY, CDR2 SYGVKD. The J gene is TRBJ1-5, the V gene TRBV10-3, with 7 nucleotides matching TRBD1. Sequenced sample: breast tumor tissue. This TCR was recovered from a female donor with breast cancer. Some clones in this sample may be carry-over from other donors' samples. The CDR3: CAISEGDRGNQPQHF. CDR3 sequence (DNA): TGTGCCATCAGTGAGGGTGACAGGGGCAATCAGCCCCAGCATTTT.